This T cell receptor beta chain was identified in a study of blood T cell repertoires in COVID-19. Individuals drawn from 24 US areas were about 18 to 89 years old. Losses at the gene ends were 10 bases for V and 2 bases for J; bases not matched to a gene: 6. CDR1 and CDR2 from the germline V gene are KGHDR and SFDVKD. The length of the CDR3 is 13 residues. This table comes from immunoSEQ multiplex PCR, and its TCRdb copy is limited to in-frame clones, with some not included. The table includes some 340,000 clones, more than 85% detected once. The J gene is TRBJ2-5, the V gene TRBV24-1; TRBD1 aligns across 7 bases. The sequencing sample was made of PBMCs or T cells enriched from blood (not recorded which). This TCR derives from a woman aged 25 to 39 who had been exposed to COVID-19. CDR3 protein: CATAPGQQETQYF. The CDR3 DNA is TGTGCCACTGCGCCGGGACAGCAAGAGACCCAGTACTTC.